This TCR beta chain was obtained from a study of cytomegalovirus exposure and HLA in healthy donors. Study summary: A subsequent analysis stated that the 95 to 150 validation repertoires were run on the same platform as the approximately 660 first-cohort repertoires. General study findings and limits: In vitro experiments confirmed that a few CMV-associated chains were specific for CMV antigens. Reports showed the classifier diagnosing cytomegalovirus status with high specificity and sensitivity. Subsequent analysis of the 120 or so validation repertoires found a tendency for first-cohort TCR clusters to co-occur.

Profiled with immunoSEQ multiplex PCR; TCRdb holds only in-frame clones, not every one. The repertoire includes 95,000 to 150,000 clones, about 96% of them detected once, and about 1.8% sits in the top ten. Turning to this clone: The antigen is unknown.

V gave up 1 base and J gave up 1 base, with 10 bases separating them. The CDR3 extends over 15 amino acids. Germline V gene data show CDR1 as SEHNR and CDR2 as FQNEAQ (reference sequence). The chain couples TRBV7-9 to TRBJ1-1, with D possibly TRBD1 on 5 matching bases. The TCR comes from a man aged 18 to 29 in good health and CMV-seronegative. The sample consisted of PBMCs. CDR3 region: CASSLVEGRNTEAFF. CDR3 nucleotide sequence: TGTGCCAGCAGCTTAGTGGAGGGGAGGAACACTGAAGCTTTCTTT.